These 2 T cell receptor beta chains were all obtained from the same sample, sequenced in a study of blood T cell repertoires in COVID-19. Clones were sequenced by immunoSEQ multiplex PCR, and TCRdb holds only the in-frame ones, with some missing. This table holds about 230,000 clones, over 70% found once. Sequencing was carried out using peripheral blood. The source is a man aged 35-49 years with acute or convalescent COVID-19.

J is TRBJ2-7 and V is TRBV19, with D maybe TRBD2 (6 bases). Trimming removed 4 bases from V and 2 bases from J, with 15 bases in between. CDR3 size: 15 residues. CDR1 is LNHDA, CDR2 SQIVND, per germline (reference sequence). CDR3 nucleotides: TGTGCCAGTAGTACAGTCTCCGGAGGGGCCTACGAGCAGTACTTC. Its translation: CASSTVSGGAYEQYF. Full variable domain (remainder filled in from reference TRBV19 and TRBJ2-7): DGGITQSPKYLFRKEGQNVTLSCEQNLNHDAMYWYRQDPGQGLRLIYYSQIVNDFQKGDIAEGYSVSREKKESFPLTVTSAQKNPTAFYLCASSTVSGGAYEQYFGPGTRLTVT.

The gene calls are TRBV5-6 and TRBJ1-1; D is uncertain. V was clipped by 2 bases and J by 5 bases, with 7 bases between them. Germline CDR1 and CDR2: SGHDT and YYEEEE. The CDR3 contains 12 residues. DNA of the CDR3: TGTGCCAGCAGCTTCGAGGGTACTGAAGCTTTCTTT. Translation gives CASSFEGTEAFF. Drawing the rest from reference TRBV5-6 and TRBJ1-1, the complete variable domain is DAGVTQSPTHLIKTRGQQVTLRCSPKSGHDTVSWYQQALGQGPQFIFQYYEEEERQRGNFPDRFSGHQFPNYSSELNVNALLLGDSALYLCASSFEGTEAFFGQGTRLTVV.